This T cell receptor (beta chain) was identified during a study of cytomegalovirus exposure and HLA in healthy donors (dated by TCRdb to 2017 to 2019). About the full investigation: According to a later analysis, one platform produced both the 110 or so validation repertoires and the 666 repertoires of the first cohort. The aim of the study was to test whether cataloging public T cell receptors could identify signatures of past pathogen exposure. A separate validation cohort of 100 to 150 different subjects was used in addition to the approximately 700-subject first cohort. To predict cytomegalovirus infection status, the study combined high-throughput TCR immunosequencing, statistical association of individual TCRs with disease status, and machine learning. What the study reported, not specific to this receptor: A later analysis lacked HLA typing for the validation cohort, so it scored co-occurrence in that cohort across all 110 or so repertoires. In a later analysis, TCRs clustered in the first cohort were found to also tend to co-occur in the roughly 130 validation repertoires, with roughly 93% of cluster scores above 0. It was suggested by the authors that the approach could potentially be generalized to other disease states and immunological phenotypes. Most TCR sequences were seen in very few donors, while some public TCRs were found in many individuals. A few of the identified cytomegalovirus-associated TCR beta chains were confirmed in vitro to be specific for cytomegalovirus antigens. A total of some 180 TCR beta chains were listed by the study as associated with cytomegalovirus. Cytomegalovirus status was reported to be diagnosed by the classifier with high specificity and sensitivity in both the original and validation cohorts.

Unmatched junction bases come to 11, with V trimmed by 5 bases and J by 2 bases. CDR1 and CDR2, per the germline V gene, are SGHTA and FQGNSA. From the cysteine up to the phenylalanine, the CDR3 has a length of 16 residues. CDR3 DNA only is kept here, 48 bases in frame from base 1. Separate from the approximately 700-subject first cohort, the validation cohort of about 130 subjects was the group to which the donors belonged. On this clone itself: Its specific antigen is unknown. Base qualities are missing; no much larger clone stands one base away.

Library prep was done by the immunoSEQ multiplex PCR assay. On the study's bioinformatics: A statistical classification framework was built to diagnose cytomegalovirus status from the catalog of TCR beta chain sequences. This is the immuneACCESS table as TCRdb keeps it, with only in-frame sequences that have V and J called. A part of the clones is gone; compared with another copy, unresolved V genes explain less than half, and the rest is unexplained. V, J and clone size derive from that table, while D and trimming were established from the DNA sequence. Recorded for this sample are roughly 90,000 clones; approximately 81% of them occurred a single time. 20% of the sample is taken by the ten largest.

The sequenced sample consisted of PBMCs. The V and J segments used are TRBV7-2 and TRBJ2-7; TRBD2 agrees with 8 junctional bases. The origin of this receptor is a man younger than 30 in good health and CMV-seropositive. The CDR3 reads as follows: CASSVSLAGNTYEQYF. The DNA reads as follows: TGTGCCAGCAGCGTGTCGCTAGCGGGCAATACCTACGAGCAGTACTTC.